This T cell receptor beta chain was identified in a study of Graves' ophthalmopathy and Graves' hyperthyroidism. As for the study in general: Untreated patients at initial diagnosis provided peripheral blood.

Each donor who had ophthalmopathy showed moderate-to-severe activity, a CAS of ≥3, a NOSPECS of ≥4, and a duration under 3 months. This clonotype was counted ten times or more. Researchers took RNA transcripts and amplified TCR beta CDR3 regions from them. Amplification began with first-round RT-PCR using HTBI primers, then second-round multiplex PCR was performed. Each CDR3 protein gets one entry after TCRdb re-called the multiplex PCR reads with MiXCR. The repertoire holds approximately 480,000 distinct CDR3 sequences, with under 15% as singletons. Input material: blood. This TCR was sampled from a woman aged 25-40 years with Graves' ophthalmopathy.

The CDR3 DNA is TGCAGCGTCCGACAGGGGAGTTCTGCCGAGCAGTACTTC. Amino acids: CSVRQGSSAEQYF. V is TRBV29-1 and J is TRBJ2-7; 8 nucleotides agree with TRBD1. This CDR3 is 13 amino acids long. The J segment lost 6 bases and the V segment lost 6 bases, leaving 10 bases of the junction unmatched. Germline V gene lookup returns CDR1 SQVTM and CDR2 ANQGSEA.